The present T cell receptor beta chain was sequenced within a study of blood T cell repertoires in COVID-19. Study as a whole: Acute-phase and convalescent COVID-19 samples originated in the United States, Italy and Spain. The analysed material was cDNA or gDNA that came from T cells, B-cell-depleted T cells, or PBMCs.

Assay: immunoSEQ multiplex PCR; the TCRdb copy retains only in-frame clones and omits some. The sample contains 300,000 to 400,000 clones, about 87% of which appear only once. This CDR3 is built from 16 residues. Germline V gene lookup returns CDR1 LNHDA and CDR2 SQIVND (reference sequence). V shed 6 bases, J shed 10 bases, and the junction held 14 bases outside the gene matches. Specimen: peripheral blood. This clonotype was obtained from a human donor in a cohort sampled during active COVID-19. This chain connects TRBV19 to TRBJ1-6, with TRBD1 identical over 8 bases. The CDR3 is CASRSTKRQGRSPLHF. The CDR3 region has the DNA TGTGCCAGTAGATCGACAAAACGACAGGGGCGGTCACCCCTCCACTTT.